This TCR beta chain derives from a study of beta chain features in type 1 diabetes. In this sample, this clone turned up a few times. Isolated RNA was reverse transcribed in full, so expressed TCRB transcripts were sequenced. TCRdb's table, derived via immunoSEQ multiplex PCR, lists solely in-frame clones and lacks some. The table records approximately 150,000 clones, more than 9% of them present only once. This TCR was sampled from a man aged 18 to 29 in good health. Sequenced: naive CD4+ T cells from blood.

Here the CDR3 DNA reads TGTGCCAGCTCCCGACTTGGAGAGACCCAGTACTTC. It is translated as CASSRLGETQYF. This chain links TRBV18 with TRBJ2-5, with D hard to call. In germline, CDR1 is KGHSH, CDR2 LQKENI. The CDR3 loop spans 12 amino acids. V lost 6 bases to trimming and J lost 4 bases, with 9 bases between them.